One T cell receptor (beta chain) is described in this entry. The antigen this receptor binds is unknown. Per-nucleotide qualities are absent, and no much larger clonotype sits a single base away. This specimen belongs to a study of cytomegalovirus exposure and HLA in healthy donors (dated by TCRdb to about 2017). Background on the whole study: An earlier analysis of approximately 600 of the donors reported 250 to 350 Gb of sequence data and 100 million to 130 million unique TCR beta sequences from about 200 million T cells. The study profiled the T cell repertoires of around 700 subjects by immunosequencing and related them to cytomegalovirus serostatus. To decide whether each TCR beta V gene segment behaved as functional or pseudogenic, an earlier analysis of over 500 of the donors relied on high-throughput TCR beta sequencing. HLA typing included class I and class II loci at four-digit resolution. An early release covering about 600 HLA-typed donors comprised approximately 300 gigabases of sequencing data and about 90 million unique TCR sequences. To predict cytomegalovirus infection status, the study brought together high-throughput TCR immunosequencing, statistical association of individual TCRs with disease status, and machine learning. All discovery cohort repertoires had been generated on a single sequencing platform. Of the 300 to 450 genotyped donors, over 80% were placed in the genetic ancestry cluster associated with self-reported Caucasian donors. Donor age, sex, ethnicity and CMV serostatus were compiled together with the repertoire data. The aim of the study was to test whether cataloging public T cell receptors could identify signatures of past pathogen exposure. A later analysis re-examined previously published TCR beta repertoires from just over 650 donors and added high-resolution HLA genotyping to investigate patterns of TCR occurrence. A separate validation cohort of about 110 different subjects was used in addition to the approximately 670-subject first cohort. Typing coverage varied by locus: roughly 620-640 donors for A, B, C, DRB1 and DQB1; some 520 for DQA1; approximately 570 for DPA1; approximately 470 for DPB1. Among around 400 genotyped donors of the cohort, an average of around 240,000 unique TCR beta nucleotide sequences were sequenced per donor, roughly 18% of them non-productive. Roughly five DR-DQ haplotypes were handled as single units for association and clustering, since linkage in the cohort was strong. In the later analysis, no new phenotypic data were used to find candidate immune exposures; instead, reliance was placed on TCR beta sequences and their occurrence across donors. A later genetic analysis took genome-wide SNP genotypes for 398 of the 666 donors and used that subset as a discovery cohort. Results the study describes overall, beyond this receptor: The authors suggested that the approach could potentially be extended to other disease states and immunological phenotypes. The presence/absence analyses assumed that sequencing depth was roughly uniform across donors, and that assumption may not be true. In an earlier analysis of approximately 600 of the donors, most TCR beta V segments were observed in productive rearrangements about 87% or about 30% of the time, broadly matching IMGT annotations. Across donors, most TCR sequences were observed very rarely, whereas some public TCRs were present in many individuals. Some IMGT-functional V segments, including TRBV6-2 and TRBV6-3, could not be told apart with the 87-base-pair reads, so those segments were excluded. Cytomegalovirus status was reported to be diagnosed by the classifier with high specificity and sensitivity in both the original and validation cohorts. Because counts were too low, roughly 17 rarely observed V segments, including chromosome 9 orphons, were left out of the earlier analysis of 587 of the donors. In a later analysis, HLA-associated TCR beta chains were found to be more clonally expanded and to have lower generation probabilities than equally common non-associated chains. A later analysis reported that several top co-occurrence clusters appeared linked to parvovirus B19, influenza, CMV and Epstein-Barr virus. Most CMV-associated TCR beta chains appeared to be HLA-restricted in a later analysis, and the HLA associations seemed to be driven largely by CMV exposure. Correlated functional status among segregating V segments might be attributable to linkage disequilibrium, but an unknown experimental factor could not be ruled out. Strong co-occurrence of HLA alleles, especially DR and DQ, made assigning TCR associations to individual alleles difficult. V-gene and J-gene trimming of TCR beta chains was associated with a missense DCLRE1C variant in a later genetic analysis, and the association was replicated in an independent cohort. In a later genetic analysis, fewer N-insertions in productive TCRs were reported among donors in an Asian-associated ancestry cluster than the approximately 670-donor mean. Because some donors lacked HLA typing at each locus, the association tests relied only on the typed subset. In vitro tests confirmed that a few of the cytomegalovirus-associated TCR beta chains recognize cytomegalovirus antigens. A further reported finding was that TCR beta sequences accurately predicted the HLA-A and HLA-B alleles for most subjects in the first cohort. At a false discovery rate of 0.05, a later analysis linked under 20,000 TCR beta sequences to specific HLA alleles. The only immune exposure information available for the cohort was CMV serostatus. This cohort had only TCR beta chains sequenced, and the lack of alpha or paired-chain data limited which features could be detected. A cluster of highly shared sequence variants was judged likely to represent a technical artifact of the sequencing pipeline. The study listed 150 to 200 TCR beta chains as associated with cytomegalovirus. A later analysis found that TCR association rates varied across HLA loci, with DRB1 alleles showing the most associated TCRs and HLA-C alleles the fewest.

The method was the immunoSEQ multiplex PCR assay. For the multiplex PCR, a mixture combining 60 forward primers for TCR Vbeta segments and 13 reverse primers for TCR Jbeta segments was used. The CDR3 region of rearranged TCR beta genes was amplified from genomic DNA by a multiplex PCR assay. Amplified TCR beta libraries were sequenced as 87-base-pair reads on the Illumina HiSeq System. On the study's bioinformatics: Across the 700 or so repertoires, a later analysis counted roughly 77 million unique TCR beta chains, 9 million to 14 million of which were shared by at least two donors. A nearest-neighbor algorithm error-corrected the raw reads and collapsed the reads into unique sequences, merging closely related sequences to remove PCR and sequencing errors. To assign V, D and J gene segments, CDR3 sequences were aligned to IMGT reference sequences. For a sequence to be retained, a match of at least six nucleotides was required to both a V gene segment and a J gene segment. A rearrangement counted as productive if the CDR3 had no stop codons and remained in frame with V and J, and every other rearrangement counted as non-productive. Following IMGT convention, CDR3 was defined as the stretch from the second conserved V-encoded cysteine to the conserved J-encoded phenylalanine. The earlier analysis of some 540 of the donors excluded any sequence lacking an unambiguous match to a single V gene segment. An earlier analysis of fewer than 750 of the donors called V segments functional above 56.7% productive rearrangements and segregating when the between-donor standard deviation exceeded 5%. To diagnose cytomegalovirus status from the catalog of TCR beta chain sequences, a statistical classification framework was built. V and J gene assignment, in a later analysis, came from comparing TCR nucleotide sequences with IMGT/GENE-DB human TR gene sequences. A later analysis assigned CDR3 sequences and most-parsimonious VDJ recombination scenarios with the TCRdist pipeline. In a later analysis, every TCR beta chain was defined by the combination of its CDR3 amino acid sequence and its V-gene family, and reads without a unique V-gene family were dropped. To address suspected cross-contamination and a sequencing artifact, a later analysis removed around 590 highly shared, low-generation-probability nucleotide sequences. In a later analysis, a clonal expansion index for each public chain was calculated from normalized within-repertoire ranks of inferred template counts. Generation probabilities in a later analysis came from a VDJ recombination model fitted to out-of-frame rearrangements, and those results were checked against IGoR. In a later analysis, TCR-TCR, TCR-HLA and TCR-CMV co-occurrence was scored with hypergeometric tests, and a repertoire-size bias correction was applied to TCR pairs. False discovery rates were estimated in a later analysis by permuting HLA or CMV assignments 20 times. In a later analysis, co-occurring TCRs were grouped with DBSCAN, and TCRdist sequence similarity was added when clustering was performed within HLA-allele-positive subsets. For co-occurrence clustering, repertoires with fewer than 30,000 or more than 120,000 public chains were excluded, along with roughly 5 repertoires with anomalous nucleotide sharing. This is the immuneACCESS table as TCRdb keeps it, with only in-frame sequences that have V and J called. A part of the clones is gone; compared with another copy, unresolved V genes explain less than half, and the rest is unexplained. Clone size and the V and J calls come from that table; the DNA yielded D and trimming. The sample table shows about 200,000 clones, and around 84% are seen once. The ten biggest clones cover about 1.7% of the sample.

CDR1 is given as SGHAT and CDR2 as FQNNGV, both from the germline V gene. The CDR3 measures 15 amino acids from cysteine to phenylalanine. Just CDR3 DNA is preserved here, 45 bases in frame from base 1. Relative to germline, V is missing 5 bases and J is missing 6 bases, with 7 bases of the junction outside any gene match. The cohort comprised under 700 healthy bone marrow donors. All cohort members were sampled while nominally healthy, although unrecorded immune exposures were likely present. The donor was CMV seronegative and belonged to the group of 352 seronegative cohort members. A peripheral blood sample was collected from each donor, and TCR beta sequencing was performed on peripheral blood mononuclear cells. Genomic DNA extraction from the blood cell samples was performed with the Qiagen DNeasy Blood Extraction Kit.

The chain is assembled from TRBV11-2 and TRBJ1-4; 9 central bases correspond to TRBD1. Input material: PBMCs. The sequence derives from a woman aged 18-35 years in good health and CMV-seronegative. CDR3 sequence: CASSPGQGNDEKLFF. The sequenced DNA is TGTGCCAGCAGCCCGGGACAGGGTAACGATGAAAAACTGTTTTTT.